This section outlines one TCR beta chain sequence together with its context. No antigen is known for it. This specimen comes from a study of regulatory T cells in long-lasting Graves disease. Background on the study: Recently diagnosed Graves' patients had received antithyroid drugs for under 3 months.

Study-level points and caveats: Persistent disease was associated with favored TRBV28 usage and with favored use of TRBJ1-2 and TRBJ2-5. Accuracy was possibly reduced by small sample size. Persistent Graves' patients showed a TCR diversity that was lower than that of newly diagnosed ones.

Regarding time point: newly diagnosed GD, antithyroid drugs for less than 3 months. With RNA extracted from PBMCs as input, the TCR library was made. The V gene's germline CDR1 is SQVTM and CDR2 ANQGSEA. The trim removed 0 bases at V and 4 bases at J, leaving 3 bases unmatched. The CDR3 runs to 14 residues. Arm-PCR with iRepertoire HTBI primers amplified the CDR3 regions for these TCR beta libraries. TCRdb re-analysed the multiplex PCR reads in MiXCR, keeping a single row per CDR3 protein. The table lists over 300,000 distinct CDR3 sequences, roughly 15% of them singletons. This chain uses TRBV29-1 with TRBJ2-1; 7 nucleotides line up with TRBD1. The TCR was taken from a female donor with Graves disease. The starting material was peripheral blood mononuclear cells (PBMCs), obtained at new diagnosis, from a patient treated with antithyroid drugs. The CDR3 nucleotides read TGCAGCGTTGAAGATCGACAGGGATACAATGAGCAGTTCTTC. Residues: CSVEDRQGYNEQFF.